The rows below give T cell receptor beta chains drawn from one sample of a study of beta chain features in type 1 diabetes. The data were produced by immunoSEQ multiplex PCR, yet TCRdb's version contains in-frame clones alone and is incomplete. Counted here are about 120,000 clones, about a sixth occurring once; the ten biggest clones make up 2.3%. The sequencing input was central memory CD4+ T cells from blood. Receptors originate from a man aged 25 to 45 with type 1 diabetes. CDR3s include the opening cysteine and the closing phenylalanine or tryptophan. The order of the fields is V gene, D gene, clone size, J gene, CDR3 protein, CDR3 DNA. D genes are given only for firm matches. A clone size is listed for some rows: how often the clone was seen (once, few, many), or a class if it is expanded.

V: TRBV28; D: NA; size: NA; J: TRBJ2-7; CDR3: CASSFSLRTFSYEQYF; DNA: TGTGCCAGCAGTTTTTCCCTCCGGACATTTTCCTACGAGCAGTACTTC
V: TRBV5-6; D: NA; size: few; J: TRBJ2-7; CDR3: CASSLSGYEQYF; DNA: TGTGCCAGCAGCTTGTCGGGGTACGAGCAGTACTTC
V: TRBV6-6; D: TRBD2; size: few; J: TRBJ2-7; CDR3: CASSYSTSGGYEQYF; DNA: TGTGCCAGCAGTTACTCGACTAGCGGGGGGTACGAGCAGTACTTC
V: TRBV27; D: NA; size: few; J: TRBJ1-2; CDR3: CASAPLFGGYTF; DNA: TGTGCCAGCGCCCCTCTATTTGGTGGCTACACCTTC
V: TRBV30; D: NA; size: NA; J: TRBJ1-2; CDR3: CAWSVIDSPNF; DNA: TGTGCCTGGAGTGTGATAGATTCGCCAAACTTC
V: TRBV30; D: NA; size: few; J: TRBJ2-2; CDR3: CAWIKVAGELFF; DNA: TGTGCCTGGATAAAGGTGGCCGGGGAGCTGTTTTTT
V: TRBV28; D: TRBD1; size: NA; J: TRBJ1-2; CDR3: CASRLQGNYGYTF; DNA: TGTGCCAGCAGATTACAGGGGAACTATGGCTACACCTTC
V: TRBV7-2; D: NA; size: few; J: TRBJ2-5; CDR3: CASSPSRVTETQYF; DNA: TGTGCCAGCAGCCCGAGCAGGGTGACTGAGACCCAGTACTTC
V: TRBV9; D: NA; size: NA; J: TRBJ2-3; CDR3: CASSVSGLKTDTQYF; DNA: TGTGCCAGCAGCGTTAGTGGGCTCAAGACAGATACGCAGTATTTT
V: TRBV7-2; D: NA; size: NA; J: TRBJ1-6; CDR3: CASSLRPENSPLHF; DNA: TGTGCCAGCAGCTTACGACCCGAGAATTCACCCCTCCACTTT
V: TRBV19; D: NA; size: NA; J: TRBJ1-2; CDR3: CASKEGRDGYTF; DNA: TGTGCCAGTAAGGAAGGGCGGGATGGCTACACCTTC
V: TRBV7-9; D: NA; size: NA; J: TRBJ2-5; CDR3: CASSLYPEKETQYF; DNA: TGTGCCAGCAGCTTATACCCGGAAAAAGAGACCCAGTACTTC
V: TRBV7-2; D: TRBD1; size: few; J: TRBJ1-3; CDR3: CASSQTGQGNTIYF; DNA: TGTGCCAGCAGCCAGACAGGGCAGGGAAACACCATATATTTT
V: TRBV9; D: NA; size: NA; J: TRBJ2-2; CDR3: CASSPGTPNTGELFF; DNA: TGTGCCAGCAGCCCAGGGACACCGAACACCGGGGAGCTGTTTTTT
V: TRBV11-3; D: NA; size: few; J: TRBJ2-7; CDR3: CASSFLGGDSYEQYF; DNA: TGTGCCAGCAGCTTCCTTGGTGGGGACTCCTACGAGCAGTACTTC
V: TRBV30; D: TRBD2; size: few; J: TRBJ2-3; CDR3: CACSGGLTVDTQYF; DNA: TGTGCCTGTAGCGGGGGGCTAACTGTGGATACGCAGTATTTT
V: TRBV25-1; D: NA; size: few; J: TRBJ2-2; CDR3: CASSEYRLSNTGELFF; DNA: TGTGCCAGCAGTGAATATCGTCTATCGAACACCGGGGAGCTGTTTTTT
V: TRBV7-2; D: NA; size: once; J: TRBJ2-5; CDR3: CASSVRGGETQYF; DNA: TGTGCCAGCAGCGTCAGGGGCGGGGAGACCCAGTACTTC
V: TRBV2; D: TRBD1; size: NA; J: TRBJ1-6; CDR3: CASSEAETGVYNSPLHF; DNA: TGTGCCAGCAGTGAAGCGGAGACAGGGGTTTATAATTCACCCCTCCACTTT